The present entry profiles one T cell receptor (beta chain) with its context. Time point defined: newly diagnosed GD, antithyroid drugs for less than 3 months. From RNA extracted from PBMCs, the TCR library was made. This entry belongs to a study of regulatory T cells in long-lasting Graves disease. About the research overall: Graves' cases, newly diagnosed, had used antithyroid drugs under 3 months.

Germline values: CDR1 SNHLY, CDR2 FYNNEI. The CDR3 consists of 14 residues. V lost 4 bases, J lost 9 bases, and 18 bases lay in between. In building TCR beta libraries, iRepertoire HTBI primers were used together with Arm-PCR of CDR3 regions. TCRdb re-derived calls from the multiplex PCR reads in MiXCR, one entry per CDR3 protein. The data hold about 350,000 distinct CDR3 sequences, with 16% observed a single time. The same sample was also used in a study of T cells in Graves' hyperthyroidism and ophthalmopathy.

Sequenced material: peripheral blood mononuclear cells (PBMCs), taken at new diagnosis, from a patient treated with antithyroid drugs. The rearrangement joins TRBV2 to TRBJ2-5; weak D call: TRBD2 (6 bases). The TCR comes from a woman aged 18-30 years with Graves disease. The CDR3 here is CASSGPTSFSAQYF. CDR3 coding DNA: TGTGCCAGCAGTGGGCCGACTAGTTTCTCGGCCCAGTACTTC.